A selection of T cell receptor beta chains follows, all from one sample in a study of CD8 T cells in ankylosing spondylitis. One entry per CDR3 protein results from TCRdb running MiXCR on the 5' RACE reads. The sample carries about 390,000 distinct CDR3 sequences, about 22% recorded once. The sequencing sample was made of blood, either unsorted or a sorted T cell fraction (not recorded which). The source is a male donor with ankylosing spondylitis. Both conserved end residues are part of each CDR3. The D gene is left open where the match is weak. Clone size is not always given. Where it is, it says once, few, many or a class for expanded clones.

d_gene: TRBD2
j_gene: TRBJ2-7
v_gene: TRBV10-3
abundance: -
CDR3aa: CAISELNPGGLAGSLEQYF
CDR3nt: TGTGCCATCAGTGAGCTGAACCCTGGGGGGCTAGCGGGCTCCCTCGAGCAGTACTTC

d_gene: -
j_gene: TRBJ1-2
v_gene: TRBV10-3
abundance: -
CDR3aa: CAISVGENYGYTF
CDR3nt: TGTGCCATCAGTGTGGGGGAGAACTATGGCTACACCTTC

d_gene: -
j_gene: TRBJ1-5
v_gene: TRBV7-6
abundance: few
CDR3aa: CASSLGTGRNQPQHF
CDR3nt: TGTGCCAGCAGCTTGGGTACAGGCCGCAATCAGCCCCAGCATTTT

d_gene: TRBD1
j_gene: TRBJ2-5
v_gene: TRBV24-1
abundance: -
CDR3aa: CATSTGQGAETQYF
CDR3nt: TGTGCCACCAGTACGGGACAGGGGGCTGAGACCCAGTACTTC

d_gene: -
j_gene: TRBJ1-1
v_gene: TRBV7-2
abundance: -
CDR3aa: CASSLDAGRRTEAFF
CDR3nt: TGTGCCAGCAGCTTAGACGCAGGGCGACGCACTGAAGCTTTCTTT

d_gene: -
j_gene: TRBJ2-7
v_gene: TRBV28
abundance: -
CDR3aa: CASSFGGPSGEQYF
CDR3nt: TGTGCCAGCAGTTTCGGTGGCCCTAGTGGGGAGCAGTACTTC

d_gene: -
j_gene: TRBJ1-1
v_gene: TRBV30
abundance: few
CDR3aa: CAWSSSFGDTEAFF
CDR3nt: TGTGCCTGGAGCTCTTCGTTCGGGGACACTGAAGCTTTCTTT

d_gene: -
j_gene: TRBJ2-7
v_gene: TRBV6-2/TRBV6-3
abundance: few
CDR3aa: CASTPGERRISYEQYF
CDR3nt: TGTGCCAGCACCCCGGGTGAGCGGCGAATCTCCTACGAGCAGTACTTC

d_gene: -
j_gene: TRBJ2-2
v_gene: TRBV28
abundance: -
CDR3aa: CASSMVLTGELFF
CDR3nt: TGTGCCAGCAGCATGGTCCTCACCGGGGAGCTGTTTTTT

d_gene: TRBD2
j_gene: TRBJ2-5
v_gene: TRBV20-1
abundance: -
CDR3aa: CSASSGSLQETQYF
CDR3nt: TGCAGTGCTAGTAGCGGGAGTCTCCAAGAGACCCAGTACTTC

d_gene: -
j_gene: TRBJ2-3
v_gene: TRBV5-4
abundance: -
CDR3aa: CASSLYSDTQYF
CDR3nt: TGTGCCAGCAGCTTGTACTCGGATACGCAGTATTTT

d_gene: TRBD2
j_gene: TRBJ2-1
v_gene: TRBV15
abundance: -
CDR3aa: CATSRDISGRHSYNEQFF
CDR3nt: TGTGCCACCAGCAGAGATATCAGCGGGAGGCACTCCTACAATGAGCAGTTCTTC

d_gene: -
j_gene: TRBJ2-3
v_gene: TRBV28
abundance: -
CDR3aa: CASSPGLVLRGRDTQYF
CDR3nt: TGTGCCAGCAGTCCCGGACTAGTCCTGAGGGGGAGGGATACGCAGTATTTT

d_gene: -
j_gene: TRBJ2-7
v_gene: TRBV20-1
abundance: few
CDR3aa: CSANSISYEQYF
CDR3nt: TGCAGTGCAAATAGCATATCCTACGAGCAGTACTTC

d_gene: -
j_gene: TRBJ2-3
v_gene: TRBV7-2
abundance: -
CDR3aa: CASRNGGSTDTQYF
CDR3nt: TGTGCCAGCCGAAACGGGGGAAGCACAGATACGCAGTATTTT

d_gene: TRBD1
j_gene: TRBJ2-7
v_gene: TRBV11-2
abundance: few
CDR3aa: CASSPDRGMDEQYF
CDR3nt: TGTGCCAGCAGCCCTGACAGGGGAATGGACGAGCAGTACTTC

d_gene: TRBD2
j_gene: TRBJ2-3
v_gene: TRBV18
abundance: -
CDR3aa: CASSSPLGSGREGDTQYF
CDR3nt: TGTGCCAGCTCATCACCATTAGGAAGCGGGAGAGAAGGAGATACGCAGTATTTT

d_gene: -
j_gene: TRBJ2-5
v_gene: TRBV29-1
abundance: many
CDR3aa: CSAEKTGSETQYF
CDR3nt: TGCAGCGCCGAAAAGACGGGATCAGAGACCCAGTACTTC

d_gene: TRBD1
j_gene: TRBJ2-1
v_gene: TRBV5-5
abundance: few
CDR3aa: CASSLGTGGFNGQFF
CDR3nt: TGTGCCAGCAGCTTGGGGACAGGGGGCTTCAATGGGCAGTTCTTC

d_gene: -
j_gene: TRBJ2-1
v_gene: TRBV29-1
abundance: few
CDR3aa: CSVGYGPYNEQFF
CDR3nt: TGCAGCGTTGGTTATGGGCCATACAATGAGCAGTTCTTC

d_gene: -
j_gene: TRBJ2-7
v_gene: TRBV2
abundance: -
CDR3aa: CASSERRPENSYEQYF
CDR3nt: TGTGCCAGCAGTGAGAGGAGGCCGGAAAACTCCTACGAGCAGTACTTC

d_gene: -
j_gene: TRBJ1-4
v_gene: TRBV28
abundance: few
CDR3aa: CASSFVGFDTNEKLFF
CDR3nt: TGTGCCAGCAGTTTTGTGGGATTCGACACTAATGAAAAACTGTTTTTT

d_gene: -
j_gene: TRBJ2-1
v_gene: TRBV7-3
abundance: -
CDR3aa: CASSLTADHLQFF
CDR3nt: TGTGCCAGCAGCTTAACCGCGGACCATTTGCAGTTCTTC

d_gene: -
j_gene: TRBJ2-3
v_gene: TRBV5-1
abundance: -
CDR3aa: CASHEGPSTDTQYF
CDR3nt: TGCGCCAGCCACGAGGGTCCTAGCACAGATACGCAGTATTTT

d_gene: TRBD1
j_gene: TRBJ1-2
v_gene: TRBV12-3/TRBV12-4
abundance: few
CDR3aa: CASSFRDRGREGYTF
CDR3nt: TGTGCCAGCAGTTTTCGGGACAGGGGGCGCGAGGGCTACACCTTC

d_gene: -
j_gene: TRBJ2-3
v_gene: TRBV29-1
abundance: many
CDR3aa: CSVVRESDTQYF
CDR3nt: TGCAGCGTTGTGAGGGAGTCAGATACGCAGTATTTT

d_gene: -
j_gene: TRBJ2-3
v_gene: TRBV7-2
abundance: -
CDR3aa: CASSFRDTDTQYF
CDR3nt: TGTGCCAGCAGCTTCCGGGACACAGATACGCAGTATTTT

d_gene: -
j_gene: TRBJ2-1
v_gene: TRBV29-1
abundance: -
CDR3aa: CSVDSVRGYNEQFF
CDR3nt: TGCAGCGTTGACTCGGTCAGGGGCTACAATGAGCAGTTCTTC

d_gene: TRBD1
j_gene: TRBJ2-5
v_gene: TRBV5-1
abundance: few
CDR3aa: CASSLGGQVIETQYF
CDR3nt: TGCGCCAGCAGCTTGGGCGGACAGGTCATTGAGACCCAGTACTTC

d_gene: TRBD1
j_gene: TRBJ1-5
v_gene: TRBV7-2
abundance: -
CDR3aa: CASSQNRGDQPQHF
CDR3nt: TGTGCCAGCAGCCAGAACAGGGGGGATCAGCCCCAGCATTTT

d_gene: TRBD1
j_gene: TRBJ2-4
v_gene: TRBV20-1
abundance: -
CDR3aa: CSARSQGARDIQYF
CDR3nt: TGCAGTGCTAGAAGTCAGGGGGCGAGGGACATTCAGTACTTC

d_gene: -
j_gene: TRBJ2-1
v_gene: TRBV6-2/TRBV6-3
abundance: few
CDR3aa: CASTLDPSYNEQFF
CDR3nt: TGTGCCAGCACCTTGGACCCGTCCTACAATGAGCAGTTCTTC

d_gene: -
j_gene: TRBJ1-2
v_gene: TRBV4-1
abundance: -
CDR3aa: CASSQADNYGYTF
CDR3nt: TGCGCCAGCAGCCAAGCAGATAACTATGGCTACACCTTC

d_gene: -
j_gene: TRBJ2-7
v_gene: TRBV5-1
abundance: -
CDR3aa: CASSLVGIGSYEQYF
CDR3nt: TGCGCCAGCAGCTTGGTGGGTATTGGCTCCTACGAGCAGTACTTC

d_gene: -
j_gene: TRBJ2-1
v_gene: TRBV25-1
abundance: -
CDR3aa: CASSRNTGRYEQFF
CDR3nt: TGTGCCAGCAGTCGAAATACAGGGAGGTATGAGCAGTTCTTC

d_gene: -
j_gene: TRBJ1-2
v_gene: TRBV29-1
abundance: few
CDR3aa: CSVFGGNNNYGYTF
CDR3nt: TGCAGCGTTTTTGGTGGGAATAATAACTATGGCTACACCTTC

d_gene: -
j_gene: TRBJ2-7
v_gene: TRBV20-1
abundance: few
CDR3aa: CSASPRRLVSYEQYF
CDR3nt: TGCAGTGCCTCCCCCAGGCGCCTCGTCTCCTACGAGCAGTACTTC

d_gene: -
j_gene: TRBJ2-1
v_gene: TRBV25-1
abundance: -
CDR3aa: CASSAFSGSYNEQFF
CDR3nt: TGTGCCAGCAGTGCTTTTTCGGGATCCTACAATGAGCAGTTCTTC

d_gene: -
j_gene: TRBJ2-7
v_gene: TRBV28
abundance: few
CDR3aa: CASSSGRILYEQYF
CDR3nt: TGTGCCAGCAGTTCCGGACGGATACTCTACGAGCAGTACTTC

d_gene: -
j_gene: TRBJ2-1
v_gene: TRBV6-5
abundance: few
CDR3aa: CASSTSWQGASYNEQFF
CDR3nt: -

d_gene: -
j_gene: TRBJ2-1
v_gene: TRBV2
abundance: few
CDR3aa: CASRLSWAYNEQFF
CDR3nt: TGTGCCAGTCGTTTGTCCTGGGCCTACAATGAGCAGTTCTTC

d_gene: -
j_gene: TRBJ2-7
v_gene: TRBV27
abundance: -
CDR3aa: CASSFGAPLYEQYF
CDR3nt: TGTGCCAGCAGTTTCGGGGCGCCCCTCTACGAGCAGTACTTC